This record concerns one T cell receptor (beta chain) sequence. Which antigen it targets is not known. No quality values exist for individual bases; no much larger clone is one base distant. Using the deep immunoSEQ assay, TCR CDR3 regions were amplified from genomic DNA by multiplex PCR. Genomic DNA extracted from each cell subset was distributed evenly over all wells of several immunoSEQ 96-well plates, and each plate served as one replicate. Each replicate PCR for unsorted PBMC received roughly 300 ng genomic DNA, equal to about 30,000 T cell genomes. Ten immunoSEQ deep assay plates were used to sequence the unsorted PBMC genomic DNA. Purified libraries were quantified with a Qubit 3.0 fluorometer, sized on a Bioanalyzer 2100, and re-quantified with the KAPA Library Quantification kit. Every immunoSEQ 96-well plate was sequenced on a separate single-read 150-cycle Illumina NextSeq 550 flow cell. In the source study's methods: Because the immunoSEQ output held only junctional sequences and lacked quality scores, the filtering could not match the filtering applied to full-length reads. Sequences were annotated with PyIR, a Python wrapper for IgBLAST v1.9, using IMGT germline references to assign V/J genes and CDR3. Any read was removed if the V/J assignment was weak (E-value above 1e-6), the CDR3 was missing, or the read contained stop codons, out-of-frame junctions, or ambiguous translated residues. V3J clonotypes were defined as sequences sharing the same inferred V gene, J gene, and CDR3 amino acid sequence. To compute the percentage overlap between repertoires, the number of shared unique clonotypes was divided by the size of the smaller repertoire. Richness of each repertoire was evaluated using RTK rarefaction, the Chao1 estimator, and Recon v2.1 estimates of unobserved clonotypes. TCRdb took this table from immuneACCESS and kept in-frame rearrangements with V and J called. Such tables lack part of the clones; where checked against another copy, unresolved V genes explain under half of the gap, and the rest is unexplained. V and J calls and clone size are as listed in that table; D and trimming were resolved from the DNA. This sample is represented by 450,000 to 600,000 clones; about 80% of them were singletons. The top ten clones comprise approximately 12% of the sample.

The source of the sample is a study of shared clonotypes between healthy human individuals (dated by TCRdb to 2018 to 2020). Study-level background: A couple of women and a few men aged 18 to 49 years were included in the cohort. Blood TCR repertoires of several healthy adults were deeply sequenced to estimate repertoire size and the extent of clonotype sharing between individuals. Different laboratories and diverse techniques were used to prepare libraries and sequence TCR repertoires, to increase sequencing depth and limit assay-specific biases. Between about 0.94 and 10 billion PBMCs per donor were obtained by leukapheresis. Findings and caveats that apply to the study as a whole: Sampling was restricted to blood, and TCR repertoires in tissue are likely to differ from TCR repertoires in blood. Pairwise subsampling indicated that sequencing depth was expected to affect the degree of clonotype sharing among donors. Because the study included only a small number of donors, the genetic and exposure-history diversity represented was limited.

The germline V gene yields SGHRS for CDR1 and YFSETQ for CDR2. V drops 0 bases and J drops 6 bases, leaving 9 bases in between. From its cysteine to its phenylalanine, the CDR3 spans 14 amino acids. The only DNA kept is the CDR3, 42 bases in frame from the first base. Healthy HIV-negative adults with no recently reported acute infections or vaccinations were included as donors. Every donor was a Caucasian adult residing in Nashville, Tennessee, USA. In the unsorted samples, 85 million to 100 million PBMCs were counted, and genomic DNA was extracted using the QIAamp DNA Blood Mini kit. After blood collection by leukapheresis, PBMCs were isolated using Ficoll-Histopaque density gradient centrifugation and then cryopreserved in the vapor phase of liquid nitrogen.

The TCR was taken from a woman aged 40 to 55 in good health. Some clones in this sample may be carry-over from other donors' samples. Material for sequencing was PBMCs. Recombination linked TRBV5-1 to TRBJ2-2, with no confident D gene call. The DNA sequence is given as TGCGCCAGCAGCTTGGTTCCGGGCCCCGGGGAGCTGTTTTTT. It translates to CASSLVPGPGELFF.